The rows below give T cell receptor beta chains drawn from one sample of a study of blood T cells in healthy people across ages. TCRdb re-analysed the 5' RACE reads in MiXCR, keeping a single row per CDR3 protein. This table has about 1.4 million distinct CDR3 sequences, around 55% appearing once. Material for sequencing was blood. Receptors were obtained from a young man in good health. The CDR3 runs from the conserved cysteine through the conserved F or W. A D gene is named only where the DNA matches it firmly. Not every row has a clone size; where given, it reads once, few, many or a size class.

D gene,J gene,V gene,clone size,CDR3 protein,CDR3 DNA
TRBD1,TRBJ2-3,TRBV20-1,.,CSAQDRGLGTQYF,TGCAGTGCTCAGGACAGGGGGCTAGGTACGCAGTATTTT
.,TRBJ1-1,TRBV20-1,.,CSASRRGRMNTEAFF,TGCAGTGCTAGCCGCCGGGGACGGATGAACACTGAAGCTTTCTTT
.,TRBJ1-1,TRBV27,.,CASSFRFGGRETEAFF,TGTGCCAGCAGCTTCCGGTTCGGGGGGCGAGAAACTGAAGCTTTCTTT
.,TRBJ2-7,TRBV6-5,.,CASSYSFRKGEQYF,TGCGCCAGCAGTTACTCCTTTAGGAAAGGGGAGCAGTACTTC
.,TRBJ2-7,TRBV11-2,.,CASSPDRDPSGSYEQYF,TGTGCCAGCAGCCCCGACCGGGACCCTTCGGGTTCCTACGAGCAGTACTTC
.,TRBJ2-5,TRBV3-1,few,CASSQDIETQYF,TGTGCCAGCAGCCAAGATATTGAGACCCAGTACTTC
.,TRBJ2-7,TRBV27,few,CASSLDAGVPYEQYF,TGTGCCAGCAGTTTGGATGCTGGGGTCCCCTACGAGCAGTACTTC
TRBD2,TRBJ2-7,TRBV11-2,.,CASSLNSGTSLYKQYF,TGTGCCAGCAGCTTAAATTCCGGGACTAGTCTCTACAAGCAGTACTTC
.,TRBJ2-7,TRBV28,few,CASSLREQSYEQYF,TGTGCCAGCAGTTTAAGGGAACAGTCCTACGAGCAGTACTTC
.,TRBJ2-7,TRBV29-1,few,CSVDSDSSYEQYF,TGCAGCGTTGACAGTGACAGCTCCTACGAGCAGTACTTC
.,TRBJ2-3,TRBV29-1,many,CSVDVSDTQYF,TGCAGCGTTGACGTCTCAGATACGCAGTATTTT
TRBD1,TRBJ1-1,TRBV4-2,.,CASSQERTGEATEAFF,TGTGCCAGCAGCCAAGAAAGGACAGGGGAAGCCACTGAAGCTTTCTTT
.,TRBJ2-1,TRBV2,.,CASSPRGTGNEQFF,TGTGCCAGCAGTCCTAGAGGGACCGGTAATGAGCAGTTCTTC
.,TRBJ2-1,TRBV20-1,.,CSAELTYNEQFF,TGCAGTGCCGAACTAACCTACAATGAGCAGTTCTTC
.,TRBJ2-1,TRBV7-2,.,CASSVRARTIPNEQFF,TGTGCCAGCAGTGTCCGGGCGCGAACTATTCCCAATGAGCAGTTCTTC
.,TRBJ1-1,TRBV12-3/TRBV12-4,.,CASSSIEWDTEAFF,TGTGCCAGCAGCTCAATAGAGTGGGACACTGAAGCTTTCTTT
.,TRBJ2-7,TRBV29-1,.,CSVDSGALKQYF,TGCAGCGTTGATAGCGGAGCCCTGAAGCAGTACTTC
.,TRBJ2-1,TRBV7-9,few,CASRLGWGLNEQFF,TGTGCCAGCAGACTGGGATGGGGGCTCAATGAGCAGTTCTTC
.,TRBJ1-4,TRBV30,.,CAWTRAACPNEKLFF,TGTGCCTGGACCAGGGCAGCTTGTCCTAATGAAAAACTGTTTTTT
.,TRBJ2-6,TRBV6-2/TRBV6-3,.,CASHRIGGLVVDVLTF,TGTGCCAGCCACCGTATTGGCGGGTTGGTTGTAGACGTCCTGACTTTC
.,TRBJ2-7,TRBV27,.,CATRRAEWSSDEQYF,TGTGCCACCAGGAGAGCAGAGTGGAGCTCCGACGAGCAGTACTTC
.,TRBJ1-2,TRBV4-2,few,CASSQREQGGYGYTF,TGTGCCAGCAGCCAACGAGAACAGGGAGGGTATGGCTACACCTTC
.,TRBJ2-1,TRBV29-1,.,CSPRGSYNEQFF,TGCAGCCCTCGGGGTTCCTACAATGAGCAGTTCTTC
TRBD2,TRBJ2-7,TRBV18,.,CASSPVSGGSPSYEQYF,TGTGCCAGCTCACCAGTGTCGGGCGGGAGCCCCTCCTACGAGCAGTACTTC
.,TRBJ2-1,TRBV4-1,.,CASSQGGLADYNEQFF,TGCGCCAGCAGCCAAGGGGGGCTAGCAGATTACAATGAGCAGTTCTTC
TRBD1,TRBJ2-3,TRBV20-1,.,CSGLRKGAGDTQYF,TGCAGTGGGTTACGGAAGGGGGCCGGAGATACGCAGTATTTT
.,TRBJ2-1,TRBV4-1,.,CASSQTGTSYNEQFF,TGCGCCAGCAGCCAAACCGGGACTTCCTACAATGAGCAGTTCTTC
TRBD1,TRBJ2-7,TRBV11-1,.,CASSLERGLPSYEQYF,TGTGCCAGCAGCTTAGAAAGGGGGCTTCCCTCCTACGAGCAGTACTTC
TRBD2,TRBJ2-7,TRBV5-1,.,CASRTSGLADEQYF,TGCGCCAGCCGGACGTCCGGACTAGCGGACGAGCAGTACTTC
.,TRBJ2-1,TRBV7-2,once,CASSLVGLGALGYNEQFF,TGTGCCAGCAGCTTAGTCGGTTTAGGGGCCCTAGGTTACAATGAGCAGTTCTTC
TRBD2,TRBJ2-7,TRBV7-9,.,CASSLEASGSYEQYF,TGTGCCAGCAGCTTAGAGGCTAGCGGGAGCTACGAGCAGTACTTC
.,TRBJ2-3,TRBV6-5,once,CASSRKDSTDTQYF,TGTGCCAGCAGCCGGAAAGACAGCACAGATACGCAGTATTTT
TRBD2,TRBJ2-2,TRBV3-1,.,CASSQGEAGGPGELFF,TGTGCCAGCAGCCAAGGCGAAGCGGGGGGTCCCGGGGAGCTGTTTTTT
.,TRBJ2-5,TRBV18,.,CASSAILGGETQYF,TGTGCCAGCTCAGCCATTCTTGGAGGAGAGACCCAGTACTTC
.,TRBJ2-7,TRBV5-1,once,CASSPEGGHGYEQYF,TGCGCCAGCAGCCCGGAGGGGGGGCACGGCTACGAGCAGTACTTC
TRBD1,TRBJ2-1,TRBV4-1,.,CASSQGNRGPFF,TGCGCCAGCAGCCAAGGGAACAGGGGGCCGTTCTTC
.,TRBJ2-7,TRBV12-3/TRBV12-4,few,CASSRGHRYEQYF,TGTGCCAGTAGCCGGGGACACCGTTACGAGCAGTACTTC
.,TRBJ2-3,TRBV6-6,.,CASRAAGDTQYF,TGTGCCAGCAGGGCCGCGGGAGATACGCAGTATTTT
.,TRBJ1-2,TRBV21-1,.,CASSPFRQNPNYGYTF,TGTGCCAGCAGCCCATTCCGACAGAACCCTAACTATGGCTACACCTTC
.,TRBJ2-3,TRBV6-2/TRBV6-3,.,CASSLRASTTDTQYF,TGTGCCAGCAGCCTTCGCGCGTCCACAACAGATACGCAGTATTTT
.,TRBJ2-3,TRBV6-2/TRBV6-3,few,CASSLGYRDTQYF,TGTGCCAGCAGTCTGGGTTACCGGGATACGCAGTATTTT
.,TRBJ2-7,TRBV4-3,few,CASSHSGTIFSYEQYF,TGCGCCAGCAGCCACTCCGGGACAATCTTCTCCTACGAGCAGTACTTC
TRBD2,TRBJ2-1,TRBV6-1,once,CASSTAGGPSSYNEQFF,TGTGCCAGCAGTACAGCGGGAGGTCCGAGCTCCTACAACGAGCAGTTCTTC
.,TRBJ2-7,TRBV29-1,.,CSVDPISTGEQQYF,TGCAGCGTTGATCCGATTTCTACGGGAGAGCAGCAGTACTTC
TRBD2,TRBJ2-3,TRBV2,.,CAGIPGGLSTDTQYF,TGTGCCGGTATACCGGGGGGGCTAAGCACAGATACGCAGTATTTT
TRBD2,TRBJ2-5,TRBV3-1,.,CASSQELRGTYQETQYF,TGTGCCAGCAGCCAAGAGTTGCGGGGGACGTACCAAGAGACCCAGTACTTC
TRBD1,TRBJ1-1,TRBV28,.,CASSSLTGGISAEAFF,TGTGCCAGCAGTTCCCTGACAGGGGGGATATCGGCTGAAGCTTTCTTT
.,TRBJ2-7,TRBV20-1,.,CSAWRSYEQYF,TGCAGTGCATGGAGATCCTACGAGCAGTACTTC
.,TRBJ2-3,TRBV24-1,.,CATSDPLHTQYF,TGTGCCACCAGTGATCCACTCCATACGCAGTATTTT
TRBD2,TRBJ2-5,TRBV5-1,.,CASSFREGRETQYF,TGCGCCAGCAGCTTCAGGGAGGGGAGGGAGACCCAGTACTTC
.,TRBJ2-5,TRBV2,.,CASSEALWTEQETQYF,TGTGCCAGCAGTGAAGCCTTATGGACAGAGCAAGAGACCCAGTACTTC
TRBD2,TRBJ2-5,TRBV7-2,once,CASSLEGLATETQYF,TGTGCCAGCAGCTTAGAGGGACTAGCGACAGAGACCCAGTACTTC
TRBD2,TRBJ2-7,TRBV4-1,.,CASSQEASGSCEQYF,TGCGCCAGCAGCCAAGAGGCTAGCGGGTCCTGCGAGCAGTACTTC